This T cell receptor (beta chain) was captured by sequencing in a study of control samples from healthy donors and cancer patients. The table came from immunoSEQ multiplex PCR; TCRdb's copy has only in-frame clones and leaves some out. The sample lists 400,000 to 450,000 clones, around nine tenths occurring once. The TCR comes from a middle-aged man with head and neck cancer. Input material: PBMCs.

The CDR3 DNA reads as TGTGCCTGGAGTGTTCCCCCGGGGTACTATGGCTACACCTTC. This sequence encodes CAWSVPPGYYGYTF. The chain uses TRBV30 and TRBJ1-2; D unclear. Trimming removed 0 bases at V and 3 bases at J, with 11 bases between. The germline CDR1 and CDR2 sequences are GTSNPN and SVGIG (reference sequence). The CDR3 runs 14 residues.